This entry concerns a single T cell receptor (beta chain). The antigen is not known. After removal of 6 bases from V and 7 bases from J, the junction contained 12 bases not matched to a gene. The germline gives CDR1 MNHNS, CDR2 SASEGT. The CDR3 extends over 17 amino acids. Via MiXCR, TCRdb re-called the RT-PCR reads, giving one row per CDR3 protein. The sample includes around 650,000 distinct CDR3 sequences, around a sixth seen only once; the top ten take around a tenth. The record originates from a study of response to subunit inactivated influenza vaccine. Whole-study results and caveats: Authors suggested few new T cells are recruited by each seasonal influenza vaccination.

The clonotype originates from a man aged 50-59 years who received an inactivated influenza vaccine. Here the sequenced sample was PBMCs from blood, taken approximately 13 days after vaccination. The rearrangement links TRBV6-1 to TRBJ2-2; 12 bases map to TRBD2. The CDR3 is CASRIGLAGWRDGELFF. CDR3 DNA sequence: TGTGCCAGCAGAATTGGACTAGCGGGATGGCGGGACGGGGAGCTGTTTTTT.